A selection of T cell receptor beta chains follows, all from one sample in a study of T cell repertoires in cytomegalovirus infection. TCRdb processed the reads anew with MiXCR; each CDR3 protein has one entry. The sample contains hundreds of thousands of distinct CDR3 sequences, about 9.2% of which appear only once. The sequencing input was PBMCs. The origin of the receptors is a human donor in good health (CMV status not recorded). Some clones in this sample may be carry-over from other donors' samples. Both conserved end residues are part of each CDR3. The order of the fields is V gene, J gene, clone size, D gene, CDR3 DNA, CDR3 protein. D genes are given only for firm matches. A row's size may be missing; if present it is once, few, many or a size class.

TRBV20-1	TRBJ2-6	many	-	TGCAGTGCTACTAGGCCTGGGGCCAACGTCCTGACTTTC	CSATRPGANVLTF
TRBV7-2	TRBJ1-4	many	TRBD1	TGTGCCAGCAGCCCTACAGGGGGCCTTAATGAAAAACTGTTTTTT	CASSPTGGLNEKLFF
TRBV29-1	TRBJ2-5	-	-	TGCAGCGTTGGGGGCCCGGTGGAGACCCAGTACTTC	CSVGGPVETQYF
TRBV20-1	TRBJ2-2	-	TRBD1	TGCAGTGCTAGAGATGTACAGGGGGCGCGAGGCGGGGAGCTGTTTTTT	CSARDVQGARGGELFF
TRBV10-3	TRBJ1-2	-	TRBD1	TGTGCCATCAGTCTGGGACAGGACTATGGCTACACCTTC	CAISLGQDYGYTF
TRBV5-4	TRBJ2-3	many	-	TGTGCCAGCAGCTTGGCAGAAACCAGAACAGATACGCAGTATTTT	CASSLAETRTDTQYF
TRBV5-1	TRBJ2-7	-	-	TGCGCCAGCAGCCCGGAGGCAGGGCACTACGAGCAGTACTTC	CASSPEAGHYEQYF
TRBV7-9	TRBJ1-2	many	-	TGTGCCAGCAGCTTAGGGGGGAGCGCTAACTATGGCTACACCTTC	CASSLGGSANYGYTF
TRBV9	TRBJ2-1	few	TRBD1	TGTGCCAGCAGCGCTGGGGACAGCACCTACAATGAGCAGTTCTTC	CASSAGDSTYNEQFF
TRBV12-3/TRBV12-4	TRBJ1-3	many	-	TGTGCCAGCAGTTCGACGTCCTTCTCTGGAAACACCATATATTTT	CASSSTSFSGNTIYF
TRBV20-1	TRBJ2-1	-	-	TGCAGTGCTAGAGGGGGGGTCGCTTACAATGAGCAGTTCTTC	CSARGGVAYNEQFF
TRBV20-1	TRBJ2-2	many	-	TGCAGTGCCCTGAGGGGGTCCGGGGAGCTGTTTTTT	CSALRGSGELFF
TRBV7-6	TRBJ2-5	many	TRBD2	TGTGCCAGCAGCTTAACCTCGGGGGGGCCCGTAGAGACCCAGTACTTC	CASSLTSGGPVETQYF
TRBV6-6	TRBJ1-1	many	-	TGTGCCAGCAGTTACTTAATCCCCGGGGGGAGAACTGAAGCTTTCTTT	CASSYLIPGGRTEAFF
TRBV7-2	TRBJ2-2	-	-	TGTGCCAGCAGCCCAGACTCCTTCGGTAGGGAGCTGTTTTTT	CASSPDSFGRELFF
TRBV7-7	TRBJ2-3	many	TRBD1	TGTGCTAGCGCCACCGGGACAGGGCTTGCAGATACGCAGTATTTT	CASATGTGLADTQYF
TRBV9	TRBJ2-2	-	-	TGTGCCAGCAGCGCCGCAGGGCTGGGTCCCGCCGGGGAGCTGTTTTTT	CASSAAGLGPAGELFF
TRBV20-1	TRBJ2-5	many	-	TGCAGTGCTAGAGTAGTAGGGTTTGGAAGAGAGACCCAGTACTTC	CSARVVGFGRETQYF
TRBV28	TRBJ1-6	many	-	TGTGCCAGCAATTGGAGGGAGTATAATTCACCCCTCCACTTT	CASNWREYNSPLHF
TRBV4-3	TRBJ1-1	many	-	TGCGCCAGCAGCTACGAGTATAATACTGAAGCTTTCTTT	CASSYEYNTEAFF
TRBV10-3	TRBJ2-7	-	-	TGTGCCATCAGTGAGTATGGGACCCAACCTCGGAACGAGCAGTACTTC	CAISEYGTQPRNEQYF
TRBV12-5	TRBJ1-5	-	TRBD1	TGTGCTAGTGGTTCAACAGGGGAGGGGGGCAATCAGCCCCAGCATTTT	CASGSTGEGGNQPQHF
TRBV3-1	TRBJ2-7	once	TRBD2	TGTGCCAGCACCGAGACGGGGGGGTCCTACGAGCAGTACTTC	CASTETGGSYEQYF
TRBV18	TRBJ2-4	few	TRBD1	TGTGCCAGCTCACCGGGACAGGGGGCGAAAAACATTCAGTACTTC	CASSPGQGAKNIQYF
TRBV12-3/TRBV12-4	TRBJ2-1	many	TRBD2	TGTGCCAGCAGGACTAGCGGAGGGGTCAATGAGCAGTTCTTC	CASRTSGGVNEQFF
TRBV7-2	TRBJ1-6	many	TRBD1	TGTGCCAGCAGCTTGGGCGGGACAGCCAGGGGGTCACCCCTCCACTTT	CASSLGGTARGSPLHF
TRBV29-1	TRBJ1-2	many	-	TGCAGCGTTGTGACAGGCGATTATGGCTACACCTTC	CSVVTGDYGYTF
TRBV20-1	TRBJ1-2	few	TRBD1	TGCAGTGCTAGAGATCAAGAGGGGGCAGGCTATGGCTACACCTTC	CSARDQEGAGYGYTF
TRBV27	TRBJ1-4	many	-	TGTGCCAGCAGTTTACAAGGGTTCAATGAAAAACTGTTTTTT	CASSLQGFNEKLFF
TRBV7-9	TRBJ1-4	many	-	TGTGCCAGCAGCTTAGCCACCGGGAATGAAAAACTGTTTTTT	CASSLATGNEKLFF
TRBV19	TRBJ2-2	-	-	TGTGCCAGTAGTATAAGTGACAGGACTCCCACCGGGGAGCTGTTTTTT	CASSISDRTPTGELFF
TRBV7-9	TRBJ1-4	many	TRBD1	TGTGCCAGCAGCGCCTCCTCGGGACAGAGGAATGAAAAACTGTTTTTT	CASSASSGQRNEKLFF
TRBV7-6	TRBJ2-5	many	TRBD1	TGTGCCAGCAGCCGGGGACAGCCGGCACGAGAGACCCAGTACTTC	CASSRGQPARETQYF
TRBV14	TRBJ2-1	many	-	TGTGCCAGCAGCCGGGCCCGGGGAAACCCATCCTCCTCGAATGAGCAGTTCTTC	CASSRARGNPSSSNEQFF
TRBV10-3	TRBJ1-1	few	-	TGTGCCATCAGTGAGGGGGAGAGAGAAGCTTTCTTT	CAISEGEREAFF
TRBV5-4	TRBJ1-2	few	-	TGTGCCAGCAGCTCGGGACAAGCCTCTAACTATGGCTACACCTTC	CASSSGQASNYGYTF
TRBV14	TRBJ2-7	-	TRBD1	TGTGCCAGCAGCCCGAGGACAGGGGGCTACGAGCAGTACTTC	CASSPRTGGYEQYF
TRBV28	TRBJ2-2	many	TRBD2	TGTGCCTGTAGCGGGGGGGCCAAGAACACCGGGGAGCTGTTTTTT	CACSGGAKNTGELFF
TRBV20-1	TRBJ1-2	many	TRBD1	TGCAGTGCTAATACGAGACTCGGACAGGTCCCTACCGACTATGGCTACACCTTC	CSANTRLGQVPTDYGYTF
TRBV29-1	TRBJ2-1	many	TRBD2	TGCAGCGTTGATTTAGCGGGGGAGCAGTTCTTC	CSVDLAGEQFF
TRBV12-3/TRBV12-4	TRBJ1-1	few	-	TGTGCCAGCAGTCGTCGGATTGGCACTGAAGCTTTCTTT	CASSRRIGTEAFF
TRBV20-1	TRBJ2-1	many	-	TGCAGTGCTAGATCCGCTGCGGGGGCCTCCCTGGGCTACAATGAGCAGTTCTTC	CSARSAAGASLGYNEQFF
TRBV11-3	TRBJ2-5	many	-	TGTGCCAGCAGCCGGACCGAAGGGGAGACCCAGTACTTC	CASSRTEGETQYF
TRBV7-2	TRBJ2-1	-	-	TGTGCCAGCAGCTTAGGAAAGGGGCACGACTCCTACAATGAGCAGTTCTTC	CASSLGKGHDSYNEQFF
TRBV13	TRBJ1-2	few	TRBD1	TGTGCCAGCAGCTTCGCCTCGGGACAGGGGTATGCCTATGGCTACACCTTC	CASSFASGQGYAYGYTF
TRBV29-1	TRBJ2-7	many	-	TGCAGCGTTGACGCGGACGGAACCTACGAGCAGTACTTC	CSVDADGTYEQYF
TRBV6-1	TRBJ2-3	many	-	TGTGCCAGCAGTTATCTATCTCGCACAGATACGCAGTATTTT	CASSYLSRTDTQYF
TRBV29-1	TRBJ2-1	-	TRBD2	TGCAGCGTCGCCGGGACTAGCGGGGGCGGGTATGAGCAGTTCTTC	CSVAGTSGGGYEQFF
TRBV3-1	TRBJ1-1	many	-	TGTGCCAGCACCGCGCGGGGGGCAACGGGGAAAAAAGCTTTCTTT	CASTARGATGKKAFF
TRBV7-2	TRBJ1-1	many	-	TGTGCCAGCAGCTTAAGGCAGGGGTTCGCGAACACTGAAGCTTTCTTT	CASSLRQGFANTEAFF
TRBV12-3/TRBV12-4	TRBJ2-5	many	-	TGTGCCAGCGGCAGGACGGGCGAGACCCAGTACTTC	CASGRTGETQYF
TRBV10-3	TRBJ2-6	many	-	TGTGCCACCCTCGCCCCTGGGGCCAACGTCCTGACTTTC	CATLAPGANVLTF
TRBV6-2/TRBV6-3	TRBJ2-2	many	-	TGTGCCAGCAGTTACTCGACCCGATACGCGAACACCGGGGAGCTGTTTTTT	CASSYSTRYANTGELFF
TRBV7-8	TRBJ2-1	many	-	TGTGCCAGCAGTCCACTAAGGGTTACCTACAATGAGCAGTTCTTC	CASSPLRVTYNEQFF
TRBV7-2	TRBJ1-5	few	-	TGTGCCAGCAGCTTAGAGGGAGGCAGGGGAAATCAGCCCCAGCATTTT	CASSLEGGRGNQPQHF
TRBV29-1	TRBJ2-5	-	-	TGCAGCGTTGAAGAGGGGACGAGCAGGCTCCAAGAGACCCAGTACTTC	CSVEEGTSRLQETQYF
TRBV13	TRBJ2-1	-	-	TGTGCCAGCAGCCAGGGGACTAAGGAGCAGTTCTTC	CASSQGTKEQFF
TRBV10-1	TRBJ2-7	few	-	TGCGCCAGCAGTGATCGAACACGGGGGATAGGGCAGTACTTC	CASSDRTRGIGQYF
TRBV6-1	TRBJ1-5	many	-	TGTGCCAGCAGAGAGACGTATAGCAATCAGCCCCAGCATTTT	CASRETYSNQPQHF